The source of this TCR beta chain is a study of shared clonotypes between healthy human individuals. Notes on the study in general: Only a few donors were included, so the genetic and exposure-history diversity represented was limited.

It was across several immunoSEQ plates that each subset's genomic DNA was evenly split. Libraries were prepared by immunoSEQ multiplex PCR; TCRdb keeps only in-frame clonotypes and omits some of them. Counted here are 520,000 or so clones, less than 85% occurring once; the ten biggest clones make up 10% to 15%. Deletions cut 8 bases from V and 4 bases from J, with 8 bases between. Germline-derived CDR1 and CDR2 are MNHEY and SMNVEV (reference sequence). This CDR3 is built from 11 residues. This clone has just a few counts. Its matching antigen is unknown. Sequencing input: PBMCs. This receptor was obtained from a woman in her thirties or forties in good health. Some clones in this sample may be carry-over from other donors' samples. The chain couples TRBV27 to TRBJ1-2; D is unclear. As DNA, the CDR3 is TGTGCCAGCGGGTTCGGCTATGGCTACACCTTC. Protein: CASGFGYGYTF.